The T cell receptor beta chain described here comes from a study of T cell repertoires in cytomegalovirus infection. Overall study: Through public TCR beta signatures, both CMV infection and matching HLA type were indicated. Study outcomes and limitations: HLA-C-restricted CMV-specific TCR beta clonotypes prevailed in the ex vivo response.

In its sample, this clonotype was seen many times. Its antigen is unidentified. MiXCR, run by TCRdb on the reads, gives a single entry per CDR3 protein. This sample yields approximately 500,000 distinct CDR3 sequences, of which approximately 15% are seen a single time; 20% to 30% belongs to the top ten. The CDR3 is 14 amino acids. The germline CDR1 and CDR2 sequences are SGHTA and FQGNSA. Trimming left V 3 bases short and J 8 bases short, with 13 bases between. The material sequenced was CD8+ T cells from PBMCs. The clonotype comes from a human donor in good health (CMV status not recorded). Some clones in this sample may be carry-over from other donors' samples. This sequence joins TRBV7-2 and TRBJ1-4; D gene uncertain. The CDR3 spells CASSFTGSAEKLFF. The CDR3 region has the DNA TGTGCCAGCAGCTTCACCGGGTCCGCGGAAAAACTGTTTTTT.